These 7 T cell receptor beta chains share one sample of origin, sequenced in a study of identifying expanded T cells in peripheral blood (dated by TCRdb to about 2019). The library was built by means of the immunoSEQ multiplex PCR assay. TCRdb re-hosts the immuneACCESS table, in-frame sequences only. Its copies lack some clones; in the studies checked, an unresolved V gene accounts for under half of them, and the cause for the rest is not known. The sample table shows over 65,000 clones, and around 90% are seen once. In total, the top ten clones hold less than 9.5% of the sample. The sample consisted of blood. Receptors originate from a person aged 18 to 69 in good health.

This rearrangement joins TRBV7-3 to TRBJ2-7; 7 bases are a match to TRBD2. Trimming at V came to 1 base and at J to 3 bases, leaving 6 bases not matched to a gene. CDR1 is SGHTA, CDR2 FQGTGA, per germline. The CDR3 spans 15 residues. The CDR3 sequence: CASSLNGGSYYEQYF. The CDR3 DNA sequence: TGTGCCAGCAGCTTAAATGGCGGGAGTTACTACGAGCAGTACTTC.

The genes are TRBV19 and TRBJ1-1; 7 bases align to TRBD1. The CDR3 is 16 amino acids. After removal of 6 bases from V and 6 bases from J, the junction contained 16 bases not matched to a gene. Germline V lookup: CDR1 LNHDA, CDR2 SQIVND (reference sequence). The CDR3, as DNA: TGTGCCAGTAGGGAAACAGGGGAGAGTTCGGGCGCTGAAGCTTTCTTT. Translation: CASRETGESSGAEAFF.

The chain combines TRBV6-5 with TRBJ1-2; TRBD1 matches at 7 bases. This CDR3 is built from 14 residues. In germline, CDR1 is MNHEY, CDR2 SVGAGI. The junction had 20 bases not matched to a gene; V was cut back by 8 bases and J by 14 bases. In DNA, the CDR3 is TGTGCCAGCGAGATCCGGGACAGTTTTTCTTTACCTACCTTC. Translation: CASEIRDSFSLPTF.

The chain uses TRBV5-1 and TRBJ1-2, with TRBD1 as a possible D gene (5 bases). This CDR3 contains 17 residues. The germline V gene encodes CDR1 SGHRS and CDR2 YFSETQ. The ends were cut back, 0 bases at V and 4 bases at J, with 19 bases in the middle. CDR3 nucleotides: TGCGCCAGCAGCTTGGCTTTGCACCGGGACGTAAGCTATGGCTACACCTTC. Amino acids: CASSLALHRDVSYGYTF.

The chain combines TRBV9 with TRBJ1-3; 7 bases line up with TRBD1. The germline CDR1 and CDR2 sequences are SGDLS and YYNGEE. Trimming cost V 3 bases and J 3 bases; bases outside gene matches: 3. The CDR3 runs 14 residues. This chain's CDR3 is CASSEAGGGNTIYF. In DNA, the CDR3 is TGTGCCAGCAGCGAAGCAGGGGGTGGAAACACCATATATTTT.

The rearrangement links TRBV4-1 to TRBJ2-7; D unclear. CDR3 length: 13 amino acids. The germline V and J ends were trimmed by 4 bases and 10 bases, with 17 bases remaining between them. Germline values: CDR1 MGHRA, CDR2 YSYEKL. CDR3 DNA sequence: TGCGCCAGCAGCCCCCTCCCCGTGGCAGGTCAGTACTTC. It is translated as CASSPLPVAGQYF.

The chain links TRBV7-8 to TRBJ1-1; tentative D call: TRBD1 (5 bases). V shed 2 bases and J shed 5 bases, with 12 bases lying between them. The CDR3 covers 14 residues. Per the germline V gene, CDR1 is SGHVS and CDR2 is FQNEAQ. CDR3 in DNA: TGTGCCAGCAGCTTAACTTGGGGGAGGACTGAAGCTTTCTTT. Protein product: CASSLTWGRTEAFF.